The 5 T cell receptor beta chains given below trace back to one sample, sequenced in a study of T-cell reconstitution after alpha-beta-depleted transplantation in children. Preparation of the TCRbeta library involved a method that used unique molecular identifiers. TCRdb reanalysed the PCR reads using MiXCR and keeps one entry per CDR3 protein. The sample carries hundreds of thousands of distinct CDR3 sequences, approximately 12% recorded once. The material sequenced was PBMCs, mostly from graft donor cells, taken 360 days after TCRalphabeta/CD19-depleted stem cell transplant. Receptor source: a male patient between 10 and 17 years old who had a stem cell transplant for acute myeloid leukemia, so the T cells may come from the graft donor.

The J gene is TRBJ2-1, the V gene TRBV14; 8 nucleotides agree with TRBD2. Germline V gene sequence: CDR1 SGHDN, CDR2 FVKESK. V shed 1 base, J shed 4 bases, and the junction held 9 bases outside the gene matches. CDR3 length: 17 residues. CDR3 loop: CASSQGQRERLYNEQFF. The CDR3, as DNA: TGTGCCAGCAGCCAAGGTCAGCGGGAGCGCCTTTACAATGAGCAGTTCTTC.

This clonotype was observed a few times. The V gene is TRBV14, the J gene TRBJ2-5; TRBD2 agrees at 7 bases. Per the germline V gene, CDR1 is SGHDN and CDR2 is FVKESK. The V and J ends lost 0 bases and 1 base, in that order; junction bases with no gene match: 11. The CDR3 sequence is 18 residues long. The CDR3 nucleotides are TGTGCCAGCAGCCAAGATATGCGGCTAGCGGACTTCCAAGAGACCCAGTACTTC. It encodes CASSQDMRLADFQETQYF.

The chain combines TRBV18 with TRBJ2-7; TRBD2 might be the D (5 bases). CDR3 length equals 14 residues. V dropped 3 bases and J dropped 3 bases, with 12 bases sitting between them. CDR1 KGHSH and CDR2 LQKENI come from the germline V gene. The CDR3 DNA reads as TGTGCCAGCTCACCCCGTAGCGCACACTACGAGCAGTACTTC. Translating it yields CASSPRSAHYEQYF.

The rearrangement uses TRBV7-3 and TRBJ2-5; 9 bases fit TRBD1. The CDR3 consists of 15 residues. With V trimmed by 3 bases and J by 4 bases, 6 bases remained unmatched. CDR1 SGHTA and CDR2 FQGTGA come from the germline V gene. CDR3 coding DNA: TGTGCCAGCAGCTTCGACAGGGGGGTTCGAGAGACCCAGTACTTC. Translation gives CASSFDRGVRETQYF.

This sequence joins TRBV5-6 and TRBJ1-5; D uncertain. The CDR3 is made up of 13 amino acids. Trimming took off 1 base at V and 3 bases at J, with 5 bases between the two ends. The germline CDR1 and CDR2 sequences are SGHDT and YYEEEE. CDR3 DNA sequence: TGTGCCAGCAGCTTGTCCCTCAATCAGCCCCAGCATTTT. Amino acids: CASSLSLNQPQHF.